This is a list of T cell receptor beta chains from one sample in a study of T-cell reconstitution after alpha-beta-depleted transplantation in children. Using its own MiXCR run on the PCR reads, TCRdb lists one record per CDR3 protein. This table holds 400,000 to 450,000 distinct CDR3 sequences, roughly 44% found once. The sequencing here drew on PBMCs, taken before TCRalphabeta/CD19-depleted stem cell transplant. The receptors come from a girl under 10 years old with aplastic anemia, due to receive a stem cell transplant. Both conserved end residues are part of each CDR3. Fields, in order: CDR3 length, V gene, D gene, clone size, J gene, CDR3 DNA, CDR3 protein. D genes are given only for firm matches. Where a row states a size, it is once, few, many or the class of an expanded clone; other rows omit it.

CDR3 length: 15
V gene: TRBV20-1
D gene: NA
clone size: NA
J gene: TRBJ1-4
CDR3 DNA: TGCAGTGCTAGAGATAGGGGGGGGACGGATGAAAAACTGTTTTTT
CDR3 protein: CSARDRGGTDEKLFF

CDR3 length: 10
V gene: TRBV20-1
D gene: TRBD2
clone size: NA
J gene: TRBJ2-7
CDR3 DNA: TGCAGTGCCCCCTGGGAGGGGCAGTACTTC
CDR3 protein: CSAPWEGQYF

CDR3 length: 14
V gene: TRBV12-3/TRBV12-4
D gene: TRBD1
clone size: many
J gene: TRBJ2-7
CDR3 DNA: TGTGCCAGCAGTTTTAGACAGGGAAGCCACGAGCAGTACTTC
CDR3 protein: CASSFRQGSHEQYF

CDR3 length: 15
V gene: TRBV7-6
D gene: NA
clone size: few
J gene: TRBJ2-3
CDR3 DNA: TGTGCCAGCAGCTTAGCGCTAAAGACCTTCGATACGCAGTATTTT
CDR3 protein: CASSLALKTFDTQYF

CDR3 length: 14
V gene: TRBV20-1
D gene: NA
clone size: NA
J gene: TRBJ1-2
CDR3 DNA: TGCAGTGCTTCGGGACGGAAAGGTTACTATGGCTACACCTTC
CDR3 protein: CSASGRKGYYGYTF

CDR3 length: 14
V gene: TRBV6-1
D gene: TRBD2
clone size: few
J gene: TRBJ2-7
CDR3 DNA: TGTGCCAGCACCCGGAGGGAGGGCCTTTTCGAGCAGTACTTC
CDR3 protein: CASTRREGLFEQYF

CDR3 length: 15
V gene: TRBV7-9
D gene: TRBD2
clone size: few
J gene: TRBJ2-5
CDR3 DNA: TGTGCCAGCAGTCCTGGACTAGCGGACCAAGAGACCCAGTACTTC
CDR3 protein: CASSPGLADQETQYF

CDR3 length: 15
V gene: TRBV11-2
D gene: NA
clone size: many
J gene: TRBJ2-7
CDR3 DNA: TGTGCCAGCAGCCTTCATGCGGGCCTTAGCTACGAGCAGTACTTC
CDR3 protein: CASSLHAGLSYEQYF

CDR3 length: 14
V gene: TRBV29-1
D gene: TRBD2
clone size: once
J gene: TRBJ2-3
CDR3 DNA: TGCAGCGTTGAAGGCCTAGCGGGAGGTTCTACCCAGTATTTT
CDR3 protein: CSVEGLAGGSTQYF

CDR3 length: 13
V gene: TRBV28
D gene: NA
clone size: many
J gene: TRBJ2-3
CDR3 DNA: TGTGCCAGCAGGTGGGCCACCACAGATACGCAGTATTTT
CDR3 protein: CASRWATTDTQYF

CDR3 length: 13
V gene: TRBV18
D gene: NA
clone size: many
J gene: TRBJ2-7
CDR3 DNA: TGTGCCAGTTCATTAGGACACTCCTACGAGCAGTACTTC
CDR3 protein: CASSLGHSYEQYF

CDR3 length: 14
V gene: TRBV27
D gene: NA
clone size: few
J gene: TRBJ2-7
CDR3 DNA: TGTGCCAGCAGTTTATTCTCTTACTCCTACGAGCAGTACTTC
CDR3 protein: CASSLFSYSYEQYF

CDR3 length: 14
V gene: TRBV7-2
D gene: NA
clone size: NA
J gene: TRBJ2-7
CDR3 DNA: TGTGCCAGCAGCTTATATGGGGCGGGGAGAGAGCAGTACTTC
CDR3 protein: CASSLYGAGREQYF

CDR3 length: 14
V gene: TRBV30
D gene: TRBD2
clone size: many
J gene: TRBJ2-7
CDR3 DNA: TGTGCCTGGAGCCCCAGCGGGAGAAGTCGCGAGCAGTACTTC
CDR3 protein: CAWSPSGRSREQYF

CDR3 length: 13
V gene: TRBV20-1
D gene: NA
clone size: NA
J gene: TRBJ2-3
CDR3 DNA: TGCAGTGCTGCATGGGAACACACAGATACGCAGTATTTT
CDR3 protein: CSAAWEHTDTQYF

CDR3 length: 13
V gene: TRBV18
D gene: TRBD1
clone size: NA
J gene: TRBJ1-2
CDR3 DNA: TGTGCCAGCTCACCTTCACAGGGGAGGGGCTACACCTTC
CDR3 protein: CASSPSQGRGYTF

CDR3 length: 20
V gene: TRBV7-3
D gene: NA
clone size: NA
J gene: TRBJ2-2
CDR3 DNA: TGTGCCAGCAGCCCTAGTCCGCAAGGCAGGCCTTTCGCGGGCACCGGGGAGCTGTTTTTT
CDR3 protein: CASSPSPQGRPFAGTGELFF

CDR3 length: 15
V gene: TRBV24-1
D gene: NA
clone size: NA
J gene: TRBJ2-3
CDR3 DNA: TGTGCCACCAGTGCCGTCGGAGGGAGCACAGATACGCAGTATTTT
CDR3 protein: CATSAVGGSTDTQYF

CDR3 length: 13
V gene: TRBV20-1
D gene: TRBD1
clone size: NA
J gene: TRBJ1-1
CDR3 DNA: TGCAGTGCTCCGGGACAGGAGAACACTGAAGCTTTCTTT
CDR3 protein: CSAPGQENTEAFF

CDR3 length: 17
V gene: TRBV7-3
D gene: TRBD2
clone size: NA
J gene: TRBJ2-1
CDR3 DNA: TGTGCCAGCAGCTTAGCGGGGAGGGCTAGCTCCTACAATGAGCAGTTCTTC
CDR3 protein: CASSLAGRASSYNEQFF

CDR3 length: 14
V gene: TRBV18
D gene: TRBD2
clone size: many
J gene: TRBJ2-7
CDR3 DNA: TGTGCCAGCTCACCGAGAGCGGGGTCCTACGAGCAGTACTTC
CDR3 protein: CASSPRAGSYEQYF

CDR3 length: 14
V gene: TRBV20-1
D gene: TRBD2
clone size: NA
J gene: TRBJ2-2
CDR3 DNA: TGCAGTGCTAACCCTAGCGGTCCCCCCGGGGAGCTGTTTTTT
CDR3 protein: CSANPSGPPGELFF

CDR3 length: 14
V gene: TRBV20-1
D gene: NA
clone size: NA
J gene: TRBJ2-1
CDR3 DNA: TGCAGTGCTAGACCCCTAGTCTCCTACAATGAGCAGTTCTTC
CDR3 protein: CSARPLVSYNEQFF

CDR3 length: 14
V gene: TRBV6-4
D gene: NA
clone size: few
J gene: TRBJ2-3
CDR3 DNA: TGTGCCAGCAGTGACGGGGGAGACACAGATACGCAGTATTTT
CDR3 protein: CASSDGGDTDTQYF

CDR3 length: 16
V gene: TRBV7-2
D gene: TRBD2
clone size: NA
J gene: TRBJ2-2
CDR3 DNA: TGTGCCAGCAGCTCCAGCGGGGGGCAGAACACCGGGGAGCTGTTTTTT
CDR3 protein: CASSSSGGQNTGELFF

CDR3 length: 15
V gene: TRBV24-1
D gene: TRBD2
clone size: few
J gene: TRBJ2-3
CDR3 DNA: TGTGCCACCAGTGACCCTAGCGGGATCACAGATACGCAGTATTTT
CDR3 protein: CATSDPSGITDTQYF

CDR3 length: 16
V gene: TRBV7-6
D gene: NA
clone size: NA
J gene: TRBJ2-5
CDR3 DNA: TGTGCCAGCAGCTTAGGGCGGGGCCTAGTCCAAGAGACCCAGTACTTC
CDR3 protein: CASSLGRGLVQETQYF

CDR3 length: 15
V gene: TRBV12-3/TRBV12-4
D gene: NA
clone size: many
J gene: TRBJ1-5
CDR3 DNA: TGTGCCAGCAGTTTAGCGCGTGACGGCAATCAGCCCCAGCATTTT
CDR3 protein: CASSLARDGNQPQHF

CDR3 length: 17
V gene: TRBV7-9
D gene: NA
clone size: NA
J gene: TRBJ2-7
CDR3 DNA: TGTGCCAGCAGCTTAGTTCCCGTCGGCCGGAGCTCCTACGAGCAGTACTTC
CDR3 protein: CASSLVPVGRSSYEQYF

CDR3 length: 15
V gene: TRBV27
D gene: TRBD2
clone size: NA
J gene: TRBJ2-1
CDR3 DNA: TGTGCCAGCAGTTTTAGCGGGAGGGATTACAATGAGCAGTTCTTC
CDR3 protein: CASSFSGRDYNEQFF

CDR3 length: 17
V gene: TRBV28
D gene: TRBD1
clone size: NA
J gene: TRBJ2-3
CDR3 DNA: TGTGCCAGCACCACCCCAGGGGGCAGGGAAGGCACAGATACGCAGTATTTT
CDR3 protein: CASTTPGGREGTDTQYF

CDR3 length: 12
V gene: TRBV7-2
D gene: NA
clone size: few
J gene: TRBJ1-1
CDR3 DNA: TGTGCCAGCAGCTTAGGACGGGTTGAAGCTTTCTTT
CDR3 protein: CASSLGRVEAFF

CDR3 length: 13
V gene: TRBV28
D gene: NA
clone size: NA
J gene: TRBJ2-7
CDR3 DNA: TGTGCCAGCAGTCTCCCGGACGGGTACGAGCAGTACTTC
CDR3 protein: CASSLPDGYEQYF

CDR3 length: 14
V gene: TRBV28
D gene: TRBD1
clone size: NA
J gene: TRBJ2-5
CDR3 DNA: TGTGCCAGCAGTTCCGCAGGGGGCGCGGAGACCCAGTACTTC
CDR3 protein: CASSSAGGAETQYF

CDR3 length: 12
V gene: TRBV5-6
D gene: NA
clone size: NA
J gene: TRBJ2-1
CDR3 DNA: TGTGCCAGCAGCCAACTGGCCAATGAGCAGTTCTTC
CDR3 protein: CASSQLANEQFF

CDR3 length: 14
V gene: TRBV6-1
D gene: NA
clone size: NA
J gene: TRBJ2-1
CDR3 DNA: TGTGCCAGCCGACCCTCCAGAGTACTCAATGAGCAGTTCTTC
CDR3 protein: CASRPSRVLNEQFF

CDR3 length: 16
V gene: TRBV5-1
D gene: NA
clone size: NA
J gene: TRBJ2-7
CDR3 DNA: TGCGCCAGCAGCTTCCTTAGGGCAGGAGGGCCGGACGAGCAGTACTTC
CDR3 protein: CASSFLRAGGPDEQYF

CDR3 length: 15
V gene: TRBV5-1
D gene: NA
clone size: few
J gene: TRBJ2-2
CDR3 DNA: TGCGCCAGCAGCCCGGAGGCAGGGGAAACCGGGGAGCTGTTTTTT
CDR3 protein: CASSPEAGETGELFF

CDR3 length: 16
V gene: TRBV11-2
D gene: NA
clone size: few
J gene: TRBJ2-2
CDR3 DNA: TGTGCCAGCAGCTCGTGGGGAGATACTAACACCGGGGAGCTGTTTTTT
CDR3 protein: CASSSWGDTNTGELFF

CDR3 length: 17
V gene: TRBV5-1
D gene: TRBD2
clone size: few
J gene: TRBJ2-1
CDR3 DNA: TGCGCCAGCAGCTCCATGCTACCGGGCGGGAGGGGAAATGAGCAGTTCTTC
CDR3 protein: CASSSMLPGGRGNEQFF

CDR3 length: 16
V gene: TRBV19
D gene: NA
clone size: NA
J gene: TRBJ2-1
CDR3 DNA: TGTGCCAGTAGTCCACCCGGGACTCCTTTTGGAAATGAGCAGTTCTTC
CDR3 protein: CASSPPGTPFGNEQFF

CDR3 length: 13
V gene: TRBV28
D gene: TRBD1
clone size: NA
J gene: TRBJ1-1
CDR3 DNA: TGTGCCAGCTGGACAGGGTATAACACTGAAGCTTTCTTT
CDR3 protein: CASWTGYNTEAFF

CDR3 length: 11
V gene: TRBV20-1
D gene: NA
clone size: NA
J gene: TRBJ2-7
CDR3 DNA: TGCAGTGTTCAGGACATCTACGAGCAGTACTTC
CDR3 protein: CSVQDIYEQYF

CDR3 length: 16
V gene: TRBV6-4
D gene: NA
clone size: few
J gene: TRBJ2-6
CDR3 DNA: TGTGCCAGCAGTGACTCTTGGCAGGCACCGGCCAACGTCCTGACTTTC
CDR3 protein: CASSDSWQAPANVLTF

CDR3 length: 13
V gene: TRBV5-1
D gene: NA
clone size: NA
J gene: TRBJ2-1
CDR3 DNA: TGCGCCAGCAGCTTGCTGGCTTGGAATGAGCAGTTCTTC
CDR3 protein: CASSLLAWNEQFF

CDR3 length: 13
V gene: TRBV29-1
D gene: TRBD2
clone size: NA
J gene: TRBJ2-7
CDR3 DNA: TGCAGCGTTGCAGCGGGAGGGGGATACGAGCAGTACTTC
CDR3 protein: CSVAAGGGYEQYF